This T cell receptor (beta chain) comes out of a study of shared clonotypes between healthy human individuals. Study-level background: Each donor's CD8 memory used one plate, CD8 naive two, each CD4 subset three. Study-level results: Read depth was anticipated to influence clonotype sharing among donors.

An even split of each subset's genomic DNA across several immunoSEQ plates was performed. Some clones are missing from TCRdb's copy, which holds only in-frame ones; the method was immunoSEQ multiplex PCR. This table has roughly 2 million clones, 90% to 96% appearing once. The V end lost 3 bases, the J end lost 5 bases, and 14 bases lay between the germline ends. Per germline, CDR1 MNHEY and CDR2 SMNVEV (reference sequence). The CDR3 is 15 residues long. Turning to this clone: What it binds is not known.

The chain links TRBV27 to TRBJ2-1; D tentatively fits TRBD1 or TRBD2 (5 bases each). Specimen: naive CD4+ T cells sorted from blood. Regarding subset: CD45RA+ positively selected. The clonotype was recovered from a man younger than 35 in good health. The CDR3 spells CASSFWGTSDNEQFF. CDR3 coding DNA: TGTGCCAGCAGTTTCTGGGGGACCTCGGACAATGAGCAGTTCTTC.